A selection of T cell receptor beta chains follows, all from one sample in a study of T-cell memory formation after mild COVID-19. One entry per CDR3 protein, called by TCRdb with MiXCR from the 5' RACE reads. The sample holds fewer than 250,000 distinct CDR3 sequences, over 9.5% seen once. Sequencing was done on a sample of PBMCs or a T cell subset sorted from them (not recorded which). Source of these receptors: a man between 18 and 35 years old who had mild COVID-19 (a few samples of this study predate the infection). Cell type and time point are not known. Each CDR3 is given with its conserved first and last residue. The D gene is left open where the match is weak. Rows may omit the clone size; those that give it use once, few, many or a size class.

J gene | V gene | clone size | D gene | CDR3 protein | CDR3 DNA
TRBJ1-2 | TRBV7-2 | . | TRBD1 | CASSSTGTGNYGYTF | TGTGCCAGCAGCTCTACCGGGACAGGGAACTATGGCTACACCTTC
TRBJ2-3 | TRBV7-3 | . | . | CASSGSASTDTQYF | TGTGCCAGCTCCGGAAGCGCCAGCACAGATACGCAGTATTTT
TRBJ1-6 | TRBV20-1 | few | . | CSARRGIGGPLHF | TGCAGTGCCAGGAGGGGAATAGGGGGTCCCCTCCACTTT
TRBJ1-2 | TRBV18 | few | . | CASSQRPHDYGYTF | TGTGCCAGCTCACAACGACCCCACGACTATGGCTACACCTTC
TRBJ2-3 | TRBV5-1 | many | TRBD1 | CASRSTGGTDTQYF | TGCGCCAGCAGGTCGACAGGGGGCACAGATACGCAGTATTTT
TRBJ2-3 | TRBV4-3 | many | TRBD1 | CASSPGTVADTQYF | TGCGCCAGCAGCCCGGGGACAGTGGCAGATACGCAGTATTTT
TRBJ2-2 | TRBV10-3 | few | . | CAISIMETGELFF | TGTGCCATCAGTATCATGGAGACCGGGGAGCTGTTTTTT
TRBJ2-3 | TRBV3-1 | . | . | CASSQAGGRTDTQYF | TGTGCCAGCAGCCAAGCCGGGGGACGCACAGATACGCAGTATTTT
TRBJ1-1 | TRBV5-1 | . | . | CASSPGTWGEAFF | TGCGCCAGCAGCCCGGGGACTTGGGGTGAAGCTTTCTTT
TRBJ1-5 | TRBV6-2/TRBV6-3 | few | . | CASSYPGPGFQPQHF | TGTGCCAGCAGTTACCCGGGCCCCGGGTTTCAGCCCCAGCATTTT
TRBJ1-1 | TRBV7-9 | . | . | CASSSSPGRMNTEAFF | TGTGCCAGCAGCTCTTCGCCAGGGAGAATGAACACTGAAGCTTTCTTT
TRBJ2-1 | TRBV24-1 | few | . | CATSDSPENNEQFF | TGTGCCACCAGTGATTCCCCGGAGAACAATGAGCAGTTCTTC
TRBJ1-5 | TRBV21-1 | . | . | CASSTKRGRPQPQHF | TGTGCCAGCAGCACAAAGAGGGGACGGCCGCAGCCCCAGCATTTT
TRBJ2-5 | TRBV4-1 | . | TRBD2 | CASSPLGLAGGGETQYF | TGCGCCAGCAGCCCCCTGGGACTAGCGGGGGGAGGAGAGACCCAGTACTTC
TRBJ1-2 | TRBV24-1 | . | . | CATSVLPYRVNYGYTF | TGTGCCACCAGTGTTCTTCCCTACAGGGTAAACTATGGCTACACCTTC
TRBJ1-2 | TRBV20-1 | . | TRBD1 | CSAGVGTAGYGYTF | TGCAGTGCTGGAGTAGGGACAGCTGGCTATGGCTACACCTTC
TRBJ2-3 | TRBV7-2 | . | . | CASSEPGDTQYF | TGTGCCAGCAGCGAACCGGGGGATACGCAGTATTTT
TRBJ2-7 | TRBV11-2 | . | . | CASSSLRRVSYEQYF | TGTGCCAGCAGCTCCCTACGACGGGTATCCTACGAGCAGTACTTC
TRBJ2-3 | TRBV3-1 | few | TRBD2 | CASSQGLAGDTDTQYF | TGTGCCAGCAGCCAAGGGCTAGCGGGGGACACAGATACGCAGTATTTT
TRBJ2-2 | TRBV6-6 | . | TRBD1 | CASRPRDRGHTGELFF | TGTGCCAGCAGACCCCGGGACAGGGGGCACACCGGGGAGCTGTTTTTT
TRBJ2-7 | TRBV3-1 | many | . | CASSQDPRVPYEQYF | TGTGCCAGCAGCCAAGATCCTAGGGTACCCTACGAGCAGTACTTC
TRBJ1-2 | TRBV4-2 | few | . | CASSQDPSAANYGYTF | TGTGCCAGCAGCCAAGATCCCTCCGCAGCTAACTATGGCTACACCTTC
TRBJ1-2 | TRBV12-3/TRBV12-4 | few | TRBD1 | CASSLGQGVTVYTF | TGTGCCAGCAGTTTAGGGCAGGGGGTAACGGTCTACACCTTC
TRBJ1-5 | TRBV3-1 | few | . | CASSQGEVGNQPQHF | TGTGCCAGCAGCCAGGGGGAAGTGGGCAATCAGCCCCAGCATTTT
TRBJ1-1 | TRBV12-3/TRBV12-4 | . | TRBD1 | CASRNRGEAFF | TGTGCCAGCAGAAACAGGGGGGAGGCTTTCTTT
TRBJ2-5 | TRBV5-1 | . | . | CASSLELGGAETQYF | TGCGCCAGCAGCTTGGAGCTCGGGGGCGCGGAGACCCAGTACTTC
TRBJ1-5 | TRBV3-1 | few | . | CASSRDMDQPQHF | TGTGCCAGCAGCCGGGACATGGATCAGCCCCAGCATTTT
TRBJ2-7 | TRBV12-3/TRBV12-4 | . | . | CASSPAFEGSEQYF | TGTGCCAGCAGTCCGGCCTTTGAGGGTTCCGAGCAGTACTTC
TRBJ2-2 | TRBV5-4 | few | . | CASRADRNTGELFF | TGTGCCAGCAGGGCGGACAGGAACACCGGGGAGCTGTTTTTT
TRBJ2-5 | TRBV5-6 | few | . | CASSGVGRGLETQYF | TGTGCCAGCAGCGGGGTGGGGCGGGGGCTGGAGACCCAGTACTTC
TRBJ2-2 | TRBV7-3 | . | TRBD2 | CASSLTSGGIAGELFF | TGTGCCAGCAGCTTGACTAGCGGGGGGATTGCCGGGGAGCTGTTTTTT
TRBJ1-4 | TRBV29-1 | few | . | CSVETWGAHEKLFF | TGCAGCGTTGAAACATGGGGGGCACATGAAAAACTGTTTTTT
TRBJ2-5 | TRBV10-2 | few | . | CASSGLARETQYF | TGCGCCAGCAGTGGGCTAGCTAGGGAGACCCAGTACTTC
TRBJ2-5 | TRBV6-5 | few | TRBD2 | CASSPGLAWGETQYF | TGTGCCAGCAGCCCCGGACTAGCGTGGGGGGAGACCCAGTACTTC
TRBJ1-2 | TRBV5-1 | . | . | CASSLEDGYTF | TGCGCCAGCAGCCTGGAGGATGGCTACACCTTC
TRBJ2-1 | TRBV12-3/TRBV12-4 | few | . | CASSRTDEQFF | TGTGCCAGCAGCCGAACGGATGAGCAGTTCTTC
TRBJ2-3 | TRBV5-4 | . | . | CASSFALTSTDTQYF | TGTGCCAGCAGCTTCGCGTTGACCTCCACAGATACGCAGTATTTT
TRBJ2-5 | TRBV5-1 | many | TRBD2 | CASSFGSGGAETQYF | TGCGCCAGCAGCTTCGGTAGCGGGGGGGCCGAGACCCAGTACTTC
TRBJ2-6 | TRBV5-1 | few | . | CASSLEVFRARPGANVLTF | TGCGCCAGCAGCTTGGAGGTGTTCAGGGCGAGGCCTGGGGCCAACGTCCTGACTTTC
TRBJ2-1 | TRBV5-1 | . | TRBD2 | CASSKSGDSYNEQFF | TGCGCCAGCAGCAAAAGCGGGGACTCCTACAATGAGCAGTTCTTC
TRBJ2-4 | TRBV12-3/TRBV12-4 | few | . | CASHLELAKNIQYF | TGTGCCAGCCACCTAGAGCTAGCCAAAAACATTCAGTACTTC
TRBJ1-3 | TRBV6-5 | . | . | CASSSFGRAGNTIYF | TGTGCCAGCAGTTCTTTCGGCAGGGCGGGAAACACCATATATTTT
TRBJ2-5 | TRBV20-1 | . | TRBD2 | CSVGAAGDETQYF | TGCAGTGTTGGGGCAGCGGGGGATGAGACCCAGTACTTC
TRBJ2-1 | TRBV9 | few | . | CASIGGADEQFF | TGTGCCAGCATTGGGGGGGCGGATGAGCAGTTCTTC
TRBJ1-1 | TRBV12-3/TRBV12-4 | . | . | CASSLTGTEAEAFF | TGTGCCAGCAGTCTCACCGGGACGGAGGCTGAAGCTTTCTTT
TRBJ2-7 | TRBV3-1 | few | . | CASSQDMGPREQYF | TGTGCCAGCAGCCAAGACATGGGTCCCCGCGAGCAGTACTTC
TRBJ1-2 | TRBV2 | . | . | CASSARNLGYGYTF | TGTGCCAGCAGCGCCAGGAATCTCGGCTATGGCTACACCTTC